This TCR beta chain came from a study of shared clonotypes between healthy human individuals. The CDR3 is made up of 15 amino acids. From germline, CDR1 is LNHDA and CDR2 SQIVND (reference sequence). V dropped 5 bases and J dropped 1; count of bases not matched to a gene: 7. It was CD45RO-negative cells, positively selected for CCR7, that made up naive CD8 cells, with terminally differentiated effector memory CD45RA+ cells excluded. An approximately 210 ng quantity of DNA, about 30,000 T cell genomes, went into the sorted-subset replicate PCRs. Sequencing was performed with immunoSEQ multiplex PCR; in TCRdb, only in-frame clones are kept and a portion is missing. The data show millions of clones, approximately 94% seen once.

This clonotype was obtained from a man between 18 and 35 years old in good health. The chain combines TRBV19 with TRBJ1-1, with 7 bases identical to TRBD1. The specimen was naive CD8+ T cells sorted from blood. CDR3 in amino acids: CASSLSGGPNTEAFF. The DNA of the CDR3 is TGTGCCAGTAGTCTCTCAGGGGGACCGAACACTGAAGCTTTCTTT.